These 32 T cell receptor beta chains share one sample of origin, sequenced in a study of T cells expressing NK-cell markers. TCRdb reprocessed the 5' RACE reads, keeping one entry per CDR3 protein, no DNA. The sample features 500,000 to 700,000 distinct CDR3 sequences, with roughly 3.4% in its top ten. What was sequenced was blood T cells: a sorted CD56 or NKG2C T cell subset, CD4+ or CD8+ T cells, or bulk PBMC T cells (not recorded which). Receptor source: a man between 18 and 35 years old in good health.

J is TRBJ1-6 and V is TRBV23-1; TCRdb selects TRBD1, and the lack of DNA leaves this call unchecked. TRBV23-1 is filed as an ORF, its function uncertain. CDR3 length: 17 amino acids. This chain's CDR3 is CASSQISGTQCSSPLHF.

The chain is built from TRBV12-3 or TRBV12-4 and TRBJ1-4; the TCRdb call, TRBD1, lacks DNA for checking. There are 16 residues in the CDR3. The CDR3 reads CASSLRLRGGNEKLFF.

The chain joins TRBV4-3 to TRBJ2-2; absent DNA, TCRdb's TRBD2 call cannot be checked. The CDR3 has 16 amino acids. CDR1 is LGHNA and CDR2 is YSLEER in the germline V gene. CDR3 sequence: CASSQDRAGVFGELFF.

The chain joins TRBV6-2 or TRBV6-3 to TRBJ1-3. There are 14 residues in the CDR3. In germline, CDR1 is MNHEY, CDR2 SVGEGT. The CDR3: CASSFRHFGNTIYF.

The rearrangement uses TRBV5-1 and TRBJ2-1; TCRdb designates TRBD1, a call that cannot be tested without DNA. This CDR3 contains 19 residues. Germline assignment: CDR1 SGHRS and CDR2 YFSETQ. CDR3 region: CASSSSKEQGLSSYNEQFF. The full variable domain, completed using reference TRBV5-1 and TRBJ2-1, is KAGVTQTPRYLIKTRGQQVTLSCSPISGHRSVSWYQQTPGQGLQFLFEYFSETQRNKGNFPGRFSGRQFSNSRSEMNVSTLELGDSALYLCASSSSKEQGLSSYNEQFFGPGTRLTVL.

J is TRBJ2-2 and V is TRBV6-5; TCRdb calls TRBD1, which cannot be checked without DNA. Per the germline V gene, CDR1 is MNHEY and CDR2 is SVGAGI. The CDR3 has 15 amino acids. CDR3 sequence reads: CASSSTGQADGELFF.

V gene TRBV4-2 combines with J gene TRBJ2-1; TCRdb calls TRBD2, which cannot be checked without DNA. Per the germline V gene, CDR1 is LGHNA and CDR2 is YNFKEQ. This CDR3 is built from 16 residues. This CDR3 is CASSQGGSYGYNEQFF.

This chain links TRBV19 with TRBJ2-1; lacking DNA, the TRBD1 call made by TCRdb goes unchecked. Germline-derived CDR1 and CDR2 are LNHDA and SQIVND (reference sequence). The CDR3 is made up of 14 amino acids. The CDR3 loop is CASMGTGGFNEQFF.

The chain carries TRBV11-2 and TRBJ2-7. CDR1 and CDR2 (germline): SGHAT, FQNNGV. The CDR3 is 12 amino acids. The CDR3 loop is CASSPMPYEQYF.

This chain connects TRBV4-1 to TRBJ1-5; TCRdb outputs TRBD1, but without DNA this stays unchecked. The germline V gene encodes CDR1 MGHRA and CDR2 YSYEKL. There are 15 residues in the CDR3. The CDR3 sequence: CASSQSGTLNQPQHF.

The chain carries TRBV5-6 and TRBJ2-6. The CDR3 consists of 17 residues. Germline V gene lookup returns CDR1 SGHDT and CDR2 YYEEEE. The CDR3 protein is CASSFVWESSGANVLTF.

The chain's CDR3 is CASSQAGGPYNEQFF. The V and J genes are TRBV2 and TRBJ2-1; TCRdb picks TRBD2, but there is no DNA to check that call. This CDR3 has 15 amino acids. The germline V gene encodes CDR1 SNHLY and CDR2 FYNNEI. Complete variable domain (other parts from reference TRBV2 and TRBJ2-1): EPEVTQTPSHQVTQMGQEVILRCVPISNHLYFYWYRQILGQKVEFLVSFYNNEISEKSEIFDDQFSVERPDGSNFTLKIRSTKLEDSAMYFCASSQAGGPYNEQFFGPGTRLTVL.

The chain joins TRBV2 to TRBJ1-1; TCRdb lists TRBD1, though no DNA is available to test this call. The CDR3 sequence is 14 residues long. Germline assignment: CDR1 SNHLY and CDR2 FYNNEI. The CDR3 region is CASSVAGGNTEAFF.

The chain is built from TRBV29-1 and TRBJ1-1; absent DNA, TCRdb's TRBD1 call cannot be checked. This CDR3 comprises 16 residues. CDR1 is SQVTM, CDR2 ANQGSEA, per germline. CDR3 protein: CSVEDPGTGKPTEAFF.

This rearrangement joins TRBV20-1 to TRBJ2-7; the D gene TCRdb calls, TRBD1, cannot be checked with no DNA. The germline CDR1 and CDR2 sequences are DFQATT and SNEGSKA (reference sequence). The CDR3 has 15 residues. This CDR3 is CSARDWTGRVYEQYF.

V usage is TRBV29-1 and J usage is TRBJ2-1; TCRdb names TRBD2, which stays unverified in the absence of DNA. In germline, CDR1 is SQVTM, CDR2 ANQGSEA. The CDR3 loop spans 13 amino acids. The CDR3 loop is CSVRGRATNEQFF.

The chain uses TRBV20-1 and TRBJ2-1; TCRdb's D gene call, TRBD2, goes unchecked for lack of DNA. The CDR3 has 13 amino acids. Germline CDR1 reads DFQATT; CDR2 reads SNEGSKA (reference sequence). CDR3 amino acids: CSARPTTTGEQFF.

This chain connects TRBV29-1 to TRBJ1-2; the D call of TRBD1 rests on TCRdb alone, since no DNA is present to check it. The CDR3 totals 15 residues. The V gene's germline CDR1 is SQVTM and CDR2 ANQGSEA. CDR3 in amino acids: CSVDMTGGALYGYTF.

The chain employs TRBV6-5 and TRBJ2-5; TCRdb lists TRBD1, though no DNA is available to test this call. The germline gives CDR1 MNHEY, CDR2 SVGAGI. This CDR3 comprises 15 residues. CDR3 protein: CASSYGDTAGETQYF.

This chain joins TRBV12-3 or TRBV12-4 and TRBJ2-5; TCRdb outputs TRBD1, but without DNA this stays unchecked. The CDR3 loop spans 13 amino acids. CDR3 region: CASRSWGQETQYF.

This sequence joins TRBV20-1 and TRBJ2-5; no DNA is available, so the TRBD1 call from TCRdb remains unchecked. The CDR3 consists of 13 residues. Germline V gene sequence: CDR1 DFQATT, CDR2 SNEGSKA (reference sequence). CDR3 amino acids: CSAERTGVETQYF.

V and J are TRBV11-2 and TRBJ2-1. Germline V gene lookup returns CDR1 SGHAT and CDR2 FQNNGV. The CDR3 runs 12 residues. CDR3 loop: CASSLLLRSRFF.

The J gene is TRBJ2-2, the V gene TRBV4-2; TCRdb outputs TRBD2, but without DNA this stays unchecked. The CDR3 loop spans 20 amino acids. Germline V gives CDR1 LGHNA, CDR2 YNFKEQ. The CDR3 sequence is CASSQEQILAGVIGTGELFF.

The rearrangement joins TRBV14 to TRBJ2-7; TCRdb designates TRBD2, a call that cannot be tested without DNA. Per germline, CDR1 SGHDN and CDR2 FVKESK. This CDR3 region has 16 residues. CDR3 loop: CASSQGGTSGAYEQYF.

V and J are TRBV25-1 and TRBJ2-1. Looked up from germline, CDR1 is MGHDK and CDR2 is SYGVNS. This CDR3 has 16 amino acids. The CDR3 loop reads CASSGGKGGSYNEQFF.

This chain joins TRBV19 and TRBJ2-3; lacking DNA, the TRBD2 call made by TCRdb goes unchecked. Germline lookup yields CDR1 LNHDA and CDR2 SQIVND (reference sequence). The CDR3 is 17 amino acids. CDR3 in amino acids: CASTGGETSGYTDTQYF.

The chain has TRBV5-1 and TRBJ2-3; TCRdb calls TRBD2, which cannot be checked without DNA. CDR1 and CDR2 (germline): SGHRS, YFSETQ. The CDR3 loop spans 15 amino acids. CDR3 amino acids: CASSFERPNTDTQYF.

The rearrangement links TRBV29-1 to TRBJ1-2; the D gene TCRdb calls, TRBD1, cannot be checked with no DNA. Germline V lookup: CDR1 SQVTM, CDR2 ANQGSEA. The CDR3 covers 11 residues. The CDR3 sequence: CSVWALYGYTF.

V gene TRBV7-2 combines with J gene TRBJ2-3; TCRdb gives TRBD1 as the D gene, but with no DNA this cannot be confirmed. Per germline, CDR1 SGHTA and CDR2 FQGNSA. CDR3 length: 12 residues. CDR3 protein: CASSNVPDTQYF.

The V call is TRBV5-6, the J call TRBJ2-1; TCRdb outputs TRBD2, but without DNA this stays unchecked. CDR1 is SGHDT and CDR2 is YYEEEE in the germline V gene. CDR3 length: 17 residues. CDR3 protein: CASRRRLTSGGLNEQFF.

The genes are TRBV4-1 and TRBJ1-5; absent DNA, TCRdb's TRBD1 call cannot be checked. The CDR3 has 16 residues. Germline V lookup: CDR1 MGHRA, CDR2 YSYEKL. The CDR3 is CASSQEGVEGSQPQHF.

The CDR3 sequence: CASSPTNSPVLAYHTQYF. This chain connects TRBV7-9 to TRBJ2-3; there is no DNA to check the TCRdb D call of TRBD2. From germline, CDR1 is SEHNR and CDR2 FQNEAQ (reference sequence). The CDR3 covers 18 residues. The full variable domain, with the rest looked up from reference TRBV7-9 and TRBJ2-3, is DTGVSQNPRHKITKRGQNVTFRCDPISEHNRLYWYRQTLGQGPEFLTYFQNEAQLEKSRLLSDRFSAERPKGSFSTLEIQRTEQGDSAMYLCASSPTNSPVLAYHTQYFGPGTRLTVL.